This record concerns one TCR beta chain sequence. The data are from a study of blood T cell repertoires in COVID-19. Study-wide background: There were acute and convalescent COVID-19 samples, and they came from the United States, Italy and Spain. T cells, B-cell-depleted T cells, or PBMCs provided the cDNA or gDNA that served as material.

In the study's own analysis: From reference gene primer amplification, estimates of nucleated cell counts were derived. Method: immunoSEQ multiplex PCR; TCRdb's copy keeps in-frame clones and lacks some. V, J and clone size derive from that table, while D and trimming were established from the DNA sequence. In the table there are more than 150,000 clones, about 88% of which are singletons. This CDR3 comprises 18 residues. The germline V gene has CDR1 MGHRA and CDR2 YSYEKL. Trimming took off 2 bases at V and 0 bases at J, with 14 bases between the two ends. The chain employs TRBV4-1 and TRBJ2-6; TRBD2 is a possible D gene (5 bases). The clonotype comes from a man aged 30-40 years with active or convalescent COVID-19. Sequencing was performed on peripheral blood. The CDR3 sequence is CASSQTRFAGSGANVLTF. The CDR3 coding sequence is TGCGCCAGCAGCCAAACCCGATTCGCGGGCTCTGGGGCCAACGTCCTGACTTTC.